The 20 T cell receptor beta chains reported below all come from one sample, sequenced in a study of CD8 T cells in Susac syndrome. It was with random hexamers that about 0.45 to 1 ug RNA was reverse transcribed. TCRdb recomputed calls from the immunoSEQ multiplex PCR reads with MiXCR, one row per CDR3 protein. The profile shows around 130,000 distinct CDR3 sequences, approximately 95% of them singletons. The sequenced sample was CD4+ T cells from PBMCs. The receptors derive from a human donor with multiple sclerosis.

This chain joins TRBV3-1 and TRBJ2-7; D gene ambiguous. The germline gives CDR1 LGHDT, CDR2 YNNKEL (reference sequence). This CDR3 spans 13 amino acids. Trimming removed 1 base from V and 3 bases from J, with 7 bases in between. The CDR3 is CASSQGRGYEQYF. As DNA, the CDR3 is TGTGCCAGCAGCCAAGGCAGAGGCTACGAGCAGTACTTC.

This clonotype was detected only once. This chain joins TRBV19 and TRBJ1-5, with D possibly TRBD1 on 6 matching bases. Between the trimmed V and J ends, which lost 1 base and 1 base, there was a span of 8 bases. Looked up from germline, CDR1 is LNHDA and CDR2 is SQIVND (reference sequence). The CDR3 totals 15 residues. In DNA form, the CDR3 reads TGTGCCAGTAGTATAGTCAGGGGAAGCAATCAGCCCCAGCATTTT. Translation gives CASSIVRGSNQPQHF.

This chain uses TRBV24-1 with TRBJ2-3; 8 bases line up with TRBD1. The CDR3 runs to 14 residues. Germline CDR1 and CDR2: KGHDR and SFDVKD. The V segment lost 2 bases and the J segment 7 bases; nucleotides outside the gene matches: 4. DNA of the CDR3: TGTGCCACCAGTGATTCCAGGGGGCAAAATACGCAGTATTTT. Translated: CATSDSRGQNTQYF.

V gene TRBV12-3 or TRBV12-4 combines with J gene TRBJ1-6, with D uncertain. This CDR3 is built from 12 residues. The germline V and J ends were trimmed by 8 bases and 9 bases, with 11 bases remaining between them. CDR3 sequence reads: CASQGKGSPLHF. The CDR3 DNA sequence: TGTGCCAGCCAAGGGAAAGGTTCACCCCTCCACTTT.

The CDR3 reads CASSLDRIQFF. CDR3 nucleotides: TGTGCCAGCTCCCTAGACAGGATTCAGTTCTTC. The chain employs TRBV18 and TRBJ2-1; a possible D gene is TRBD1 (6 bases). The germline V gene has CDR1 KGHSH and CDR2 LQKENI. CDR3 length: 11 amino acids. Trimming left V 6 bases short and J 13 bases short, with 13 bases between.

The chain links TRBV4-1 to TRBJ2-7, with D tentatively TRBD2 (5 bases). Per the germline V gene, CDR1 is MGHRA and CDR2 is YSYEKL. V was cut by 3 bases and J by 6 bases, with 9 bases left in between. The CDR3 has 12 residues. Here the CDR3 reads CASSHPSSEQYF. CDR3 bases: TGCGCCAGCAGCCATCCTAGCTCCGAGCAGTACTTC.

V usage is TRBV13 and J usage is TRBJ1-1; D uncertain. Germline assignment: CDR1 PRHDT and CDR2 FYEKMQ (reference sequence). The germline V and J ends were trimmed by 5 bases and 1 base, with 11 bases remaining between them. CDR3 length: 14 amino acids. The CDR3 bases are TGTGCCAGCAGCCGTCAAGGAACGAACACTGAAGCTTTCTTT. Translation: CASSRQGTNTEAFF. The full variable domain, in which reference TRBV13 and TRBJ1-1 provide the parts outside the CDR3, is AAGVIQSPRHLIKEKRETATLKCYPIPRHDTVYWYQQGPGQDPQFLISFYEKMQSDKGSIPDRFSAQQFSDYHSELNMSSLELGDSALYFCASSRQGTNTEAFFGQGTRLTVV.

The DNA for the CDR3 is TGCGCCAGCAGTCAATCGGAGACAGGGGCCTACACAGATACGCAGTATTTT. It translates to CASSQSETGAYTDTQYF. The rearrangement joins TRBV23-1 to TRBJ2-3; 8 bases fit TRBD1. Being an ORF, TRBV23-1 has a function that is uncertain. The CDR3 loop spans 17 amino acids. The junction had 7 bases not matched to a gene; V was cut back by 0 bases and J by 2 bases.

The rearrangement uses TRBV12-3 or TRBV12-4 and TRBJ1-2, with 7 bases that match TRBD1. This CDR3 contains 14 residues. Trimming took 3 bases from V and 5 from J; bases not matched to a gene: 6. This CDR3 reads CASSLSTGRYGYTF. CDR3 sequence (DNA): TGTGCCAGCAGTTTGTCGACAGGGCGGTATGGCTACACCTTC.

The J gene is TRBJ2-7, the V gene TRBV12-3 or TRBV12-4, with 8 positions matching TRBD1. The CDR3 consists of 16 residues. Germline trimming cut 6 bases from V and 6 bases from J; bases unmatched to any gene: 16. CDR3 in amino acids: CASSAPLGQGRSEQYF. CDR3 sequence (DNA): TGTGCCAGCAGCGCCCCTCTAGGACAGGGAAGAAGCGAGCAGTACTTC.

The chain recombines TRBV4-3 with TRBJ1-2; no clear D gene. Germline values: CDR1 LGHNA, CDR2 YSLEER. The CDR3 covers 14 residues. The ends were cut back, 1 base at V and 2 bases at J, with 8 bases in the middle. CDR3 amino acids: CASSQGVGNYGYTF. The CDR3 nucleotides read TGCGCCAGCAGCCAAGGAGTCGGGAACTATGGCTACACCTTC.

The chain is built from TRBV19 and TRBJ2-7, with D perhaps matching TRBD1 (6 bases). CDR3 length equals 16 residues. CDR1 and CDR2 (germline): LNHDA, SQIVND (reference sequence). The V end was cut by 6 bases, the J end by 1 base, with 19 bases between. CDR3: CASSRARQAMSYEQYF. CDR3 bases: TGTGCCAGTAGCCGAGCCCGACAGGCGATGTCCTACGAGCAGTACTTC.

This chain uses TRBV4-1 with TRBJ2-2; the D gene is possibly TRBD2 (6 bases). V lost 0 bases and J lost 4, with 15 bases in between. Germline V gene lookup returns CDR1 MGHRA and CDR2 YSYEKL. The CDR3 contains 17 residues. The CDR3: CASSQEIRDFRTGELFF. CDR3 in DNA: TGCGCCAGCAGCCAAGAGATAAGGGACTTCCGCACCGGGGAGCTGTTTTTT.

The V and J genes are TRBV29-1 and TRBJ2-6; possibly TRBD2 for D (6 bases). Between the trimmed V and J ends, which lost 6 bases and 2 bases, there was a span of 11 bases. This CDR3 contains 14 residues. Per the germline V gene, CDR1 is SQVTM and CDR2 is ANQGSEA. The CDR3 here is CSVPGGAGANVLTF. CDR3 DNA sequence: TGCAGCGTACCCGGAGGGGCTGGGGCCAACGTCCTGACTTTC. Looking up the rest from reference TRBV29-1 and TRBJ2-6 gives the full variable domain: SAVISQKPSRDICQRGTSLTIQCQVDSQVTMMFWYRQQPGQSLTLIATANQGSEATYESGFVIDKFPISRPNLTFSTLTVSNMSPEDSSIYLCSVPGGAGANVLTFGAGSRLTVL.

The chain carries TRBV20-1 and TRBJ1-2; 8 bases are shared with TRBD1. Germline lookup yields CDR1 DFQATT and CDR2 SNEGSKA (reference sequence). The CDR3 is 16 amino acids. V lost 2 bases, J lost 8 bases, and 16 bases stayed unmatched. The chain's CDR3 is CSARPEGRGLIGGYTF. DNA of the CDR3: TGCAGTGCTAGACCGGAGGGCAGGGGGCTAATAGGCGGCTACACCTTC.

The chain carries TRBV7-9 and TRBJ2-3; D might be TRBD2 (6 bases). Germline CDR1 SEHNR, CDR2 FQNEAQ (reference sequence). The ends were cut back, 1 base at V and 0 bases at J, with 11 bases in the middle. This CDR3 region has 16 residues. The CDR3 loop is CASSLVAEPSTDTQYF. In DNA form, the CDR3 reads TGTGCCAGCAGCTTAGTAGCGGAGCCTAGCACAGATACGCAGTATTTT.

The chain is built from TRBV14 and TRBJ2-2; D is undetermined. The CDR3 is made up of 13 amino acids. The V gene lost 1 base and the J gene lost 8 bases, with 8 bases spanning the gap. CDR1 is SGHDN, CDR2 FVKESK, per germline. CDR3 nucleotides: TGTGCCAGCAGCCAAGTTCTATGGGGGGAGCTGTTTTTT. Its protein is CASSQVLWGELFF. The full variable domain, rest sourced from reference TRBV14 and TRBJ2-2, is EAGVTQFPSHSVIEKGQTVTLRCDPISGHDNLYWYRRVMGKEIKFLLHFVKESKQDESGMPNNRFLAERTGGTYSTLKVQPAELEDSGVYFCASSQVLWGELFFGEGSRLTVL.

This chain joins TRBV29-1 and TRBJ2-1, with D possibly TRBD1 on 6 matching bases. Trimming pared 8 bases from V and 1 base from J, leaving 12 bases between. This CDR3 has 13 amino acids. Looked up from germline, CDR1 is SQVTM and CDR2 is ANQGSEA. The CDR3 bases are TGCAGCCAGATAGGGGGTTCCTACAATGAGCAGTTCTTC. Protein sequence: CSQIGGSYNEQFF.

The chain carries TRBV20-1 and TRBJ2-1; the match to TRBD2 covers 7 bases. The CDR3 is 14 amino acids. J was trimmed by 4 bases and V by 4 bases; bases with no gene match: 7. Germline V gene sequence: CDR1 DFQATT, CDR2 SNEGSKA (reference sequence). The CDR3 DNA reads TGCAGTGCTACCCAGCTAGCGGCGTACAATGAGCAGTTCTTC. Its translation: CSATQLAAYNEQFF.

This chain joins TRBV29-1 and TRBJ1-5; 8 nucleotides line up with TRBD1. The CDR3 has 12 residues. V lost 6 bases and J lost 6; bases outside the gene matches: 4. Germline-derived CDR1 and CDR2 are SQVTM and ANQGSEA. As DNA, the CDR3 is TGCAGCGTATCAGACAGGGGTCAGCCCCAGCATTTT. Translation gives CSVSDRGQPQHF.